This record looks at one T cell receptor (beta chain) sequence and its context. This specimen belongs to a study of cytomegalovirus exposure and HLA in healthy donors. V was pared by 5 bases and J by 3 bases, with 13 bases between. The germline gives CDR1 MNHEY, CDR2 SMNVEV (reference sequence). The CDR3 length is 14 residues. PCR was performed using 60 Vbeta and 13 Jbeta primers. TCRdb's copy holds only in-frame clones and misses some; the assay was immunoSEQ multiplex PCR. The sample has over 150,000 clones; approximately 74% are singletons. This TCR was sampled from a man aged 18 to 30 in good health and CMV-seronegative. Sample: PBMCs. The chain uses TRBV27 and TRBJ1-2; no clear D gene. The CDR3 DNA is TGTGCCAGCAGTCTTACCTTCGGGGACTATGGCTACACCTTC. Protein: CASSLTFGDYGYTF.